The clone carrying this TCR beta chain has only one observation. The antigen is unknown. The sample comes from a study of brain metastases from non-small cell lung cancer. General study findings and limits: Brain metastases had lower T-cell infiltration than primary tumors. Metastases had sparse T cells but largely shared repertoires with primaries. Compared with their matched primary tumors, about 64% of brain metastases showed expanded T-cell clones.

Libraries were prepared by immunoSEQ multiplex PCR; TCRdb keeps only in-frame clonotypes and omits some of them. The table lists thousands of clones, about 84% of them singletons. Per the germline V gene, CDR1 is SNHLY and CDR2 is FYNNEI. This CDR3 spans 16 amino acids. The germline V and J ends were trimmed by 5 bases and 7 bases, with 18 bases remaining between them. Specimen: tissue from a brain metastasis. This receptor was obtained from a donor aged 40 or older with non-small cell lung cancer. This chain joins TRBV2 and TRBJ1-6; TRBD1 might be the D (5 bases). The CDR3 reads CASSFQGKGGNSPLHF. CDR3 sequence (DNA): TGTGCCAGCAGTTTCCAGGGAAAAGGAGGCAATTCACCCCTCCACTTT. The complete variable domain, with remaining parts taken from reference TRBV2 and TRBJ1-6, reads EPEVTQTPSHQVTQMGQEVILRCVPISNHLYFYWYRQILGQKVEFLVSFYNNEISEKSEIFDDQFSVERPDGSNFTLKIRSTKLEDSAMYFCASSFQGKGGNSPLHFGNGTRLTVT.